The subject of this entry is one TCR beta chain. Primers included in the PCR were 60 Vbeta and 13 Jbeta primers. Clones were read by immunoSEQ multiplex PCR, and TCRdb kept only the in-frame ones, dropping some. The table has about 200,000 clones, almost 85% seen once; the top ten hold approximately 2.2%. This specimen belongs to a study of cytomegalovirus exposure and HLA in healthy donors. This CDR3 is 16 amino acids long. Germline CDR1 MDHEN, CDR2 SYDVKM. V lost 3 bases to trimming and J lost 5 bases, with 17 bases between them. The chain couples TRBV28 to TRBJ1-5; D is undetermined. The source material was PBMCs. This TCR was sampled from a woman between 45 and 60 years old in good health and CMV-seronegative. The CDR3: CASSFMKKRPDQPQHF. In DNA form, the CDR3 reads TGTGCCAGCAGTTTCATGAAGAAGAGGCCCGATCAGCCCCAGCATTTT.